This TCR beta chain was documented in a study of T cell changes during pregnancy in multiple sclerosis. Method: immunoSEQ multiplex PCR; TCRdb's copy keeps in-frame clones and lacks some. This sample carries 75,000 to 100,000 clones, roughly 91% of them seen once, and the ten largest clones take approximately 1.7%. Between the trimmed V and J ends, which lost 2 bases and 4 bases, there was a span of 7 bases. CDR3 length equals 12 residues. Germline V gene sequence: CDR1 GTSNPN, CDR2 SVGIG (reference sequence). The chain combines TRBV30 with TRBJ2-3; no definite D call. The receptor comes from a female donor in good health, enrolled as a control in a pregnancy study. The sample in question was peripheral blood, obtained after pregnancy. CDR3 coding DNA: TGTGCCTGGAGTAGAAGCGCAGATACGCAGTATTTT. Its translation is CAWSRSADTQYF. Combining the CDR3 with reference TRBV30 and TRBJ2-3 gives the whole variable domain SQTIHQWPATLVQPVGSPLSLECTVEGTSNPNLYWYRQAAGRGLQLLFYSVGIGQISSEVPQNLSASRPQDRQFILSSKKLLLSDSGFYLCAWSRSADTQYFGPGTRLTVL.